This T cell receptor (beta chain) was captured in a study of post-analysis software for immune sequencing data. Overall study findings and caveats: Multiple sclerosis patients showed significantly lower normalized Chao1 diversity than controls did. When patients were compared with controls, a handful of TRBV segments were more frequent, TRBV5-6, TRBV5-1 and TRBV20-1 among them.

cDNA libraries for TCR beta contained unique molecular identifiers. Each batch of about 0.9 to 10 million T cells produced hundreds of thousands of cDNA molecules. Using its own MiXCR run on the PCR reads, TCRdb lists one record per CDR3 protein. In the table there are 380,000 or so distinct CDR3 sequences, approximately 38% of which are singletons. This CDR3 has 13 amino acids. Trimming shortened V by 2 bases and J by 5 bases, and 9 bases separated the two germline ends. To note about this clonotype: Antigen unknown.

The TCR sequence derives from a girl aged 5-17 years with multiple sclerosis. The sequenced sample consisted of blood. The genes are TRBV12-3 or TRBV12-4 and TRBJ1-1, with D unresolved. CDR3 DNA: TGTGCCAGCAGTTTAAAGGTGGAGACTGAAGCTTTCTTT. Protein product: CASSLKVETEAFF.